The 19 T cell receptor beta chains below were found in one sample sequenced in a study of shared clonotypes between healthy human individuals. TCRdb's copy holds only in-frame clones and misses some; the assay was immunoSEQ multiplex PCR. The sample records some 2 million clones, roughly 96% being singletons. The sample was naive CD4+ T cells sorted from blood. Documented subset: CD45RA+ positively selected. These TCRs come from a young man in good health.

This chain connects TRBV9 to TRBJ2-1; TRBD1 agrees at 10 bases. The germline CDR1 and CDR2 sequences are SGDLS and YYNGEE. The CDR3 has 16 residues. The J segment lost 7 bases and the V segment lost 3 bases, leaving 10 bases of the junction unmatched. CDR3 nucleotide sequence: TGTGCCAGCAGCGGCCCCCGGGACAGGGGTAGAAATGAGCAGTTCTTC. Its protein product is CASSGPRDRGRNEQFF.

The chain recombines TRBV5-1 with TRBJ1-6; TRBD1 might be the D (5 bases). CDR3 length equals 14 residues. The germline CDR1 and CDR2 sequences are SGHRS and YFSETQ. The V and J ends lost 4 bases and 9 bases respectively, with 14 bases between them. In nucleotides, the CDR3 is TGCGCCAGCAGCATAGGGACGGAAAGTTCACCCCTCCACTTT. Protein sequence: CASSIGTESSPLHF.

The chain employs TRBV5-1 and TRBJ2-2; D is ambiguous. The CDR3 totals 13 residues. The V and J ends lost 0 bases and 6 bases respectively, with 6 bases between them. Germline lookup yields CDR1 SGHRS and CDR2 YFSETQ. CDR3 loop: CASSLVAAGELFF. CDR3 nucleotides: TGCGCCAGCAGCTTGGTCGCAGCCGGGGAGCTGTTTTTT.

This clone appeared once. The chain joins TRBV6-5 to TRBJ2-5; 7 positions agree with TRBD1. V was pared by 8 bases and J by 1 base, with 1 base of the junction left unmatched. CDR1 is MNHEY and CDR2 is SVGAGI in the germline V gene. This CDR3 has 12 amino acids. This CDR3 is CASGQAQETQYF. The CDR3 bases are TGTGCCAGCGGACAGGCCCAAGAGACCCAGTACTTC.

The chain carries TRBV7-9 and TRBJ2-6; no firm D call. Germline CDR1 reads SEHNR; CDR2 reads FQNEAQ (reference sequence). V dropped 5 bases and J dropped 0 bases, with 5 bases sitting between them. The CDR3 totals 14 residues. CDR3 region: CASSASSGANVLTF. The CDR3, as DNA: TGTGCCAGCAGCGCCAGCTCTGGGGCCAACGTCCTGACTTTC.

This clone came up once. The CDR3: CASSSTGTGGIGELFF. CDR3 nucleotides: TGTGCCAGCAGTTCAACCGGGACAGGGGGCATCGGGGAGCTGTTTTTT. This chain joins TRBV28 and TRBJ2-2, with 12 bases aligning to TRBD1. The CDR3 loop spans 16 amino acids. V shed 4 bases and J 7 bases; nucleotides not matched to a gene: 7. Germline loops: CDR1 MDHEN, CDR2 SYDVKM.

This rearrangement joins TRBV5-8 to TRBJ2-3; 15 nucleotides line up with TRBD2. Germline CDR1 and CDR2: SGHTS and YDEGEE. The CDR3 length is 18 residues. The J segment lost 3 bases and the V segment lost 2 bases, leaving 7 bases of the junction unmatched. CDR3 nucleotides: TGTGCCAGCAGCTTTACACAGGGGACTAGCGGGAGGACAGATACGCAGTATTTT. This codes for CASSFTQGTSGRTDTQYF.

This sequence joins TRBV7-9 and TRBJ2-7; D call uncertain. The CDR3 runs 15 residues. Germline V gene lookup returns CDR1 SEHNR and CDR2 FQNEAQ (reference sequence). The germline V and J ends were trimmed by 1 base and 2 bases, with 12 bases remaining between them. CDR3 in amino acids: CASSLDYVSAYEQYF. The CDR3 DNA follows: TGTGCCAGCAGCTTAGACTACGTTTCTGCCTACGAGCAGTACTTC.

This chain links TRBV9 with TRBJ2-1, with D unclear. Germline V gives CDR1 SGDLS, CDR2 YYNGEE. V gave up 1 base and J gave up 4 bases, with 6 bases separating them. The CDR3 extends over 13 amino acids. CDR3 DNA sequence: TGTGCCAGCAGCGTAATTGATTACAATGAGCAGTTCTTC. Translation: CASSVIDYNEQFF.

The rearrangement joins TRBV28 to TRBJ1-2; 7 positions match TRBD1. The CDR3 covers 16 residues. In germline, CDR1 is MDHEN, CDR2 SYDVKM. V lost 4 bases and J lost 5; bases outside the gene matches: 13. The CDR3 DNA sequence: TGTGCCAGCAGTTGGACCCTGGACGGGACAGCATATGGCTACACCTTC. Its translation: CASSWTLDGTAYGYTF.

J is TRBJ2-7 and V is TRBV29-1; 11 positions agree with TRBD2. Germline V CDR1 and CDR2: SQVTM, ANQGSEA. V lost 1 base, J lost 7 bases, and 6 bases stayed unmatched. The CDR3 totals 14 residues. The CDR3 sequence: CSVEVSSGRREQYF. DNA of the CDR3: TGCAGCGTTGAAGTGTCTAGCGGGAGGCGGGAGCAGTACTTC.

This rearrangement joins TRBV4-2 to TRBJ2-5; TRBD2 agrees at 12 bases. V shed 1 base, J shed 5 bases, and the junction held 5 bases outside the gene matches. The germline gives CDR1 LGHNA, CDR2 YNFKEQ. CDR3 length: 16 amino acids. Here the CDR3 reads CASSQATSGGRETQYF. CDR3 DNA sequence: TGTGCCAGCAGCCAAGCAACTAGCGGGGGGCGGGAGACCCAGTACTTC.

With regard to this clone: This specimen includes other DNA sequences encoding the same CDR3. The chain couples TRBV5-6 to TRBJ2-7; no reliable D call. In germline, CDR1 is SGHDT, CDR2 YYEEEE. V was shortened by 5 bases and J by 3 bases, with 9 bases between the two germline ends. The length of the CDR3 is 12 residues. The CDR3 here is CASRGSSYEQYF. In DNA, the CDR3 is TGTGCCAGCAGGGGGTCGAGCTACGAGCAGTACTTC.

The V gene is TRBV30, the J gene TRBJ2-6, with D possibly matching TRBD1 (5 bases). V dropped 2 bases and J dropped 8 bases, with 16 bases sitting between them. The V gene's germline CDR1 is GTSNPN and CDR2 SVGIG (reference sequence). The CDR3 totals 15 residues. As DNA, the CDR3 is TGTGCCTGGAGTCCGGGTACGACAGTAACCAACGTCCTGACTTTC. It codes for CAWSPGTTVTNVLTF. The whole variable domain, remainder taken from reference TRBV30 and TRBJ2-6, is SQTIHQWPATLVQPVGSPLSLECTVEGTSNPNLYWYRQAAGRGLQLLFYSVGIGQISSEVPQNLSASRPQDRQFILSSKKLLLSDSGFYLCAWSPGTTVTNVLTFGAGSRLTVL.

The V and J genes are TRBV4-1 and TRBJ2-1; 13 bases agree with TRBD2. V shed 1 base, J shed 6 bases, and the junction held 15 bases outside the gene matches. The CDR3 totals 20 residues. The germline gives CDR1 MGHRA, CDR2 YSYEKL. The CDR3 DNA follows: TGCGCCAGCAGCCAAGGTCTACTAGCGGGAGGGCCAACGATTCTCAATGAGCAGTTCTTC. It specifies CASSQGLLAGGPTILNEQFF.

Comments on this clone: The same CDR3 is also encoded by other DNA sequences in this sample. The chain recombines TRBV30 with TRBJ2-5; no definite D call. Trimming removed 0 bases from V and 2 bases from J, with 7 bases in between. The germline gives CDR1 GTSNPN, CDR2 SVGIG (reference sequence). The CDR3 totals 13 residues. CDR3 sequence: CAWSVRRQETQYF. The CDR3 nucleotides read TGTGCCTGGAGTGTACGTCGTCAAGAGACCCAGTACTTC.

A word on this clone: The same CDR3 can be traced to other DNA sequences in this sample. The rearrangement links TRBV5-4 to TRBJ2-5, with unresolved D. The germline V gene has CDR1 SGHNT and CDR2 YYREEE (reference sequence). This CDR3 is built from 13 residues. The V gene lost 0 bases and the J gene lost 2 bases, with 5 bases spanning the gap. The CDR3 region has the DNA TGTGCCAGCAGCTTGGCATTGCAAGAGACCCAGTACTTC. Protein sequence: CASSLALQETQYF.

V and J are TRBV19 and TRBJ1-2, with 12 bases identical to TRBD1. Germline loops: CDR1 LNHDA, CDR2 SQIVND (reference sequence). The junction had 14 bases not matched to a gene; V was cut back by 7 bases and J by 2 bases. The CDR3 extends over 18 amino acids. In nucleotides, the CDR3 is TGTGCCAGTACGGCGCACCCTGGGACAGGGGGCGCGAACTATGGCTACACCTTC. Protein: CASTAHPGTGGANYGYTF.

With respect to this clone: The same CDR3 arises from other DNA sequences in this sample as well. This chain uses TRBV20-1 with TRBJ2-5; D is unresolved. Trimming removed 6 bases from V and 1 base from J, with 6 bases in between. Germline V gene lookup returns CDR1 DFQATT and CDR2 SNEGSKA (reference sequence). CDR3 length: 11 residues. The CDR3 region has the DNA TGCAGTGCCCTGGGCCAAGAGACCCAGTACTTC. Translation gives CSALGQETQYF.